The 25 T cell receptor beta chains presented below share a single source sample, sequenced in a study of T cell responses to AZD1222 COVID-19 vaccine. Profiled with immunoSEQ multiplex PCR; TCRdb holds only in-frame clones, not every one. The data show roughly 100,000 clones, with roughly 91% seen just once and over 8% held by the top ten. The sequences come from peripheral blood, collected on day 0 of AZD1222 vaccination. The receptors derive from an adult in good health.

V is TRBV4-1 and J is TRBJ1-2, with a tentative D call TRBD1 (5 bases). V lost 0 bases, J lost 4 bases, and 12 bases lay in between. CDR1 MGHRA and CDR2 YSYEKL come from the germline V gene. This CDR3 region has 15 residues. For the CDR3, the DNA is TGCGCCAGCAGCCAAGAGAGGGACGTTACCTATGGCTACACCTTC. It codes for CASSQERDVTYGYTF.

This clone was recorded a few times. The genes are TRBV9 and TRBJ2-2; D may be TRBD2 (5 bases). Germline V lookup: CDR1 SGDLS, CDR2 YYNGEE. V was shortened by 3 bases and J by 5 bases, with 8 bases between the two germline ends. The CDR3 has 13 residues. The CDR3 here is CASSERPTGELFF. CDR3 sequence (DNA): TGTGCCAGCAGCGAGCGGCCAACCGGGGAGCTGTTTTTT.

The J gene is TRBJ1-5, the V gene TRBV19; 9 bases align to TRBD1. CDR3 length equals 14 residues. Trimming took 5 bases from V and 7 from J; bases not matched to a gene: 6. The germline gives CDR1 LNHDA, CDR2 SQIVND (reference sequence). The CDR3 loop reads CASSLTGGGQPQHF. CDR3 DNA: TGTGCCAGTAGTCTGACAGGGGGAGGCCAGCCCCAGCATTTT.

This clone was recorded once. The CDR3 nucleotides read TGTGCCAGCAGCTTAAGGCCTAGCGGGTCACACATAGATACGCAGTATTTT. This translates into CASSLRPSGSHIDTQYF. The chain employs TRBV7-6 and TRBJ2-3; 8 nucleotides match TRBD2. Germline V CDR1 and CDR2: SGHVS, FNYEAQ. Trimming at V came to 2 bases and at J to 5 bases, leaving 12 bases not matched to a gene. The CDR3 totals 17 residues.

The chain couples TRBV19 to TRBJ2-5; 10 bases align to TRBD2. The CDR3 runs to 14 residues. From germline, CDR1 is LNHDA and CDR2 SQIVND (reference sequence). Trimming removed 4 bases from V and 8 bases from J; junction bases left unmatched: 7. The DNA of the CDR3 is TGTGCCAGTAGTACTAGCGGGAGATACTTAACCCAGTACTTC. This sequence encodes CASSTSGRYLTQYF.

The chain employs TRBV2 and TRBJ2-5; TRBD2 aligns across 11 bases. V shed 6 bases, J shed 2 bases, and the junction held 11 bases outside the gene matches. This CDR3 is built from 17 residues. Germline CDR1 SNHLY, CDR2 FYNNEI. In nucleotides, the CDR3 is TGTGCCAGCAGGCCCGGTAGCGGGAGGGCCGAACAAGAGACCCAGTACTTC. Protein sequence: CASRPGSGRAEQETQYF.

The chain uses TRBV11-1 and TRBJ2-7; D remains ambiguous. This CDR3 is 13 amino acids long. Germline assignment: CDR1 SGHAT and CDR2 FQDESV (reference sequence). Trimming took 4 bases from V and 1 from J, leaving 8 bases between them. CDR3 sequence reads: CASSYGGSYEQYF. Here the CDR3 DNA reads TGTGCCAGCAGCTACGGTGGTTCCTACGAGCAGTACTTC.

This clone was observed a handful of times. The chain recombines TRBV6-5 with TRBJ1-5; 8 bases agree with TRBD1. CDR1 and CDR2 from the germline V gene are MNHEY and SVGAGI. This CDR3 spans 14 amino acids. V lost 5 bases and J lost 5; bases outside the gene matches: 5. The CDR3 sequence is CASSPRGPDQPQHF. In DNA, the CDR3 is TGTGCCAGCAGTCCCAGGGGGCCTGATCAGCCCCAGCATTTT.

The chain recombines TRBV5-1 with TRBJ2-7; 14 bases agree with TRBD2. This CDR3 has 14 amino acids. The germline V gene encodes CDR1 SGHRS and CDR2 YFSETQ. Trimming took 5 bases from V and 6 from J; bases not matched to a gene: 4. CDR3 residues: CASSKGLAGAEQYF. In nucleotides, the CDR3 is TGCGCCAGCAGTAAGGGACTAGCGGGAGCCGAGCAGTACTTC.

The rearrangement uses TRBV5-5 and TRBJ1-4, with D perhaps TRBD1 (6 bases). The CDR3 is made up of 13 amino acids. CDR1 and CDR2 (germline): SGHKS, YYEKEE (reference sequence). Trimming pared 4 bases from V and 7 bases from J, leaving 11 bases between. The DNA of the CDR3 is TGTGCCAGCAGCGAGGGGGGGCCTGAAAAACTGTTTTTT. It codes for CASSEGGPEKLFF.

The chain is built from TRBV2 and TRBJ1-5, with 8 bases that match TRBD1. This CDR3 is 13 amino acids long. Germline V gene data show CDR1 as SNHLY and CDR2 as FYNNEI. V lost 8 bases, J lost 4 bases, and 4 bases stayed unmatched. CDR3 DNA sequence: TGTGCCAGCGGGCAGGGGGCGAATCAGCCCCAGCATTTT. The encoded protein is CASGQGANQPQHF.

V gene TRBV7-2 combines with J gene TRBJ1-1; the D gene is possibly TRBD1 (6 bases). Germline values: CDR1 SGHTA, CDR2 FQGNSA. The CDR3 is 13 residues long. Trimming removed 6 bases from V and 4 bases from J, with 12 bases in between. Here the CDR3 reads CASSTQGGTEAFF. For the CDR3, the DNA is TGTGCCAGCAGTACACAGGGTGGCACTGAAGCTTTCTTT.

J is TRBJ1-3 and V is TRBV27; D is perhaps TRBD1 (6 bases). V gave up 5 bases and J gave up 3 bases, with 14 bases separating them. This CDR3 has 15 residues. Germline V lookup: CDR1 MNHEY, CDR2 SMNVEV (reference sequence). The CDR3 DNA reads TGTGCCAGCAGTCCGCAAGGGGGGGTTGGAAACACCATATATTTT. It encodes CASSPQGGVGNTIYF.

The chain combines TRBV4-1 with TRBJ1-2, with D maybe TRBD1 (6 bases). In germline, CDR1 is MGHRA, CDR2 YSYEKL. The CDR3 spans 15 residues. Trimming took 1 base from V and 6 from J, leaving 15 bases between them. The DNA for the CDR3 is TGCGCCAGCAGCCAAGTAATTGCGGCAGGGGATGGCTACACCTTC. Translation: CASSQVIAAGDGYTF.

The chain carries TRBV7-6 and TRBJ2-5, with TRBD1 identical over 9 bases. The CDR3 consists of 17 residues. Germline assignment: CDR1 SGHVS and CDR2 FNYEAQ. Unmatched junction bases numbered 18, after V lost 7 bases and J lost 6 bases. The CDR3 nucleotides read TGTGCCAGCACCAATACCCCGGACAGGGGTGCCGTTCAGACCCAGTACTTC. Translation gives CASTNTPDRGAVQTQYF.

J is TRBJ1-5 and V is TRBV28; D is possibly TRBD1 (6 bases). V lost 3 bases, J lost 4 bases, and 13 bases lay in between. Germline assignment: CDR1 MDHEN and CDR2 SYDVKM. The CDR3 is made up of 15 amino acids. The CDR3 DNA sequence: TGTGCCAGCAGTTTCAGGCAAGGGGGGAATCAGCCCCAGCATTTT. This codes for CASSFRQGGNQPQHF. The full variable domain, completed using reference TRBV28 and TRBJ1-5, is DVKVTQSSRYLVKRTGEKVFLECVQDMDHENMFWYRQDPGLGLRLIYFSYDVKMKEKGDIPEGYSVSREKKERFSLILESASTNQTSMYLCASSFRQGGNQPQHFGDGTRLSIL.

This chain joins TRBV5-4 and TRBJ2-5, with TRBD2 identical over 10 bases. CDR3 length equals 14 residues. After removal of 4 bases from V and 5 bases from J, the junction contained 5 bases not matched to a gene. Germline-derived CDR1 and CDR2 are SGHNT and YYREEE (reference sequence). CDR3 nucleotides: TGTGCCAGCAGCCTAGCGGGAGTTCGTGAGACCCAGTACTTC. This translates into CASSLAGVRETQYF.

The chain links TRBV28 to TRBJ1-5; TRBD1 aligns across 7 bases. J gave up 3 bases and V 8 bases, and 7 bases lay outside the gene matches. The germline V gene encodes CDR1 MDHEN and CDR2 SYDVKM. The CDR3 has 14 amino acids. CDR3 in amino acids: CASRGTVDNQPQHF. The CDR3 region has the DNA TGTGCCAGCCGCGGGACAGTGGACAATCAGCCCCAGCATTTT.

J is TRBJ2-7 and V is TRBV7-2; TRBD2 agrees at 7 bases. The V and J ends lost 1 base and 4 bases, in that order; junction bases with no gene match: 1. CDR1 is SGHTA and CDR2 is FQGNSA in the germline V gene. The length of the CDR3 is 13 residues. The CDR3 DNA is TGTGCCAGCAGCTTAGAAGCGGGGTACGAGCAGTACTTC. Protein: CASSLEAGYEQYF. Using reference TRBV7-2 and TRBJ2-7 for the parts outside the CDR3, the full variable domain is GAGVSQSPSNKVTEKGKDVELRCDPISGHTALYWYRQSLGQGLEFLIYFQGNSAPDKSGLPSDRFSAERTGGSVSTLTIQRTQQEDSAVYLCASSLEAGYEQYFGPGTRLTVT.

The chain has TRBV28 and TRBJ1-5; no clear D. Between the trimmed V and J ends, which lost 4 bases and 4 bases, there was a span of 11 bases. Germline lookup yields CDR1 MDHEN and CDR2 SYDVKM. The CDR3 spans 14 residues. The CDR3 here is CASSSWRSNQPQHF. The CDR3, as DNA: TGTGCCAGCAGTTCTTGGCGGAGTAATCAGCCCCAGCATTTT.

This clone was detected only once. This rearrangement joins TRBV7-3 to TRBJ2-1; D unresolved. This CDR3 is 16 amino acids long. Germline V gene sequence: CDR1 SGHTA, CDR2 FQGTGA. V lost 4 bases and J lost 9, with 22 bases in between. The CDR3 bases are TGTGCCAGCAGCTGGACCGGGCCTACCCCAAACGGTGAGCAGTTCTTC. Translation: CASSWTGPTPNGEQFF.

The chain is built from TRBV28 and TRBJ1-2; D may be TRBD1 (6 bases). The length of the CDR3 is 13 residues. Trimming left V 6 bases short and J 7 bases short, with 15 bases between. Germline V gene sequence: CDR1 MDHEN, CDR2 SYDVKM. The CDR3 bases are TGTGCCAGCAGCCCGGGAGGGGGAGGTGGCTACACCTTC. Its protein product is CASSPGGGGGYTF.

The genes are TRBV5-8 and TRBJ1-1; no clear D gene. The CDR3 spans 12 residues. Germline values: CDR1 SGHTS, CDR2 YDEGEE. Trimming shortened V by 0 bases and J by 8 bases, and 8 bases separated the two germline ends. The CDR3 sequence: CASSLVRGEAFF. As DNA, the CDR3 is TGTGCCAGCAGCTTGGTTAGAGGGGAAGCTTTCTTT.

This chain joins TRBV13 and TRBJ2-7, with TRBD2 matching over 11 bases. The CDR3 length is 15 residues. The V and J ends lost 1 base and 2 bases, in that order; junction bases with no gene match: 1. Germline V gene sequence: CDR1 PRHDT, CDR2 FYEKMQ (reference sequence). As DNA, the CDR3 is TGTGCCAGCAGCTTAGTAGCGGGAGGGGCCTACGAGCAGTACTTC. Its protein is CASSLVAGGAYEQYF.

The chain joins TRBV9 to TRBJ1-4, with D possibly matching TRBD1 (6 bases). Trimming took 1 base from V and 8 from J, leaving 18 bases between them. Germline loops: CDR1 SGDLS, CDR2 YYNGEE. The CDR3 is 16 residues long. CDR3 sequence reads: CASSVSLGQNEEKLFF. The DNA for the CDR3 is TGTGCCAGCAGCGTAAGTTTGGGACAAAATGAAGAAAAACTGTTTTTT.